This T cell receptor (beta chain) originates from a study of T cell responses to AZD1222 COVID-19 vaccine. Overall study results and limits: Just six AZD1222 recipients were seropositive at baseline. Close to half of spike-specific TCRs reportedly recognize unmutated variant regions. The span of vaccine-associated CD4 TCRs extended across spike, with dominance at 160-218 and 743-854. Clonal diversity was possibly underestimated, and the donors were mostly white British, with more females.

Clones were read by immunoSEQ multiplex PCR, and TCRdb kept only the in-frame ones, dropping some. The sample records about 110,000 clones, approximately 89% being singletons. In regard to this clone: Its antigen remains unidentified.

CDR1 is PRHDT, CDR2 FYEKMQ, per germline (reference sequence). V was pared by 0 bases and J by 4 bases, with 7 bases between. This CDR3 contains 14 residues. The chain couples TRBV13 to TRBJ1-3; D is possibly TRBD1 (5 bases). The input for sequencing was peripheral blood, taken on day 0 of MenACWY control vaccination. The TCR sequence derives from an adult in good health. The CDR3 DNA reads TGTGCCAGCAGCTTAGGCAGGGCCGGAAACACCATATATTTT. This sequence encodes CASSLGRAGNTIYF.